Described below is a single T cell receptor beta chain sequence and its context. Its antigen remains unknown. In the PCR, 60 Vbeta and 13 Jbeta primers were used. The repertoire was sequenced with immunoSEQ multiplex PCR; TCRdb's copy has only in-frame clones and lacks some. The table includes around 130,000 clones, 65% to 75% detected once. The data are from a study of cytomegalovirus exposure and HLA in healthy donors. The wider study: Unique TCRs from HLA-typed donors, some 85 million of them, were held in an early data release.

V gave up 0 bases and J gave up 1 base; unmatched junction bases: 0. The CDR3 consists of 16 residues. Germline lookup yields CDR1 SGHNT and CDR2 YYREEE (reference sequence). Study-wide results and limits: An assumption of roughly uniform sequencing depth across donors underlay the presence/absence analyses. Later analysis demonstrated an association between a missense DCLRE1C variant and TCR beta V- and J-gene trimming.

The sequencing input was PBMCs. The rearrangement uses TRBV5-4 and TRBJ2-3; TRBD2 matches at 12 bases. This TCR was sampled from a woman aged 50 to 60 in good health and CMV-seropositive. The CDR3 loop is CASSLGTSGGTDTQYF. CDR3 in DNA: TGTGCCAGCAGCTTGGGGACTAGCGGGGGCACAGATACGCAGTATTTT.